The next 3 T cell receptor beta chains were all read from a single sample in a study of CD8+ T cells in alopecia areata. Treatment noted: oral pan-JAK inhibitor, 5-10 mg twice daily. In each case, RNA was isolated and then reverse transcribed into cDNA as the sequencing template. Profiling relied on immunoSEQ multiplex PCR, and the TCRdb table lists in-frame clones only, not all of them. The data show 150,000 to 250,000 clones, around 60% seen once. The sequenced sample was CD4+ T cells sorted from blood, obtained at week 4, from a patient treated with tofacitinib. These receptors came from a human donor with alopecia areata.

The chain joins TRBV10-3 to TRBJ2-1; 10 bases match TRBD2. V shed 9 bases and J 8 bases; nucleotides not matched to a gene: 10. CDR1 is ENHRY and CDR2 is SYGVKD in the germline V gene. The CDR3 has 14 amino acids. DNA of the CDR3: TGTGCCATGCAAGCGGGGGGGCCTTACGATGAGCAGTTCTTC. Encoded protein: CAMQAGGPYDEQFF.

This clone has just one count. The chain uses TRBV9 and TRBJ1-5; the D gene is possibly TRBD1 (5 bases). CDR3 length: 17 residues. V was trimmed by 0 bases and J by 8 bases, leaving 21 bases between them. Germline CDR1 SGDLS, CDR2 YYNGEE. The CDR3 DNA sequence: TGTGCCAGCAGCGTAGGGGTAAGGACACGGACCGGGGAGCCCCAGCATTTT. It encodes CASSVGVRTRTGEPQHF. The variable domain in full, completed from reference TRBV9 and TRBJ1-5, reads DSGVTQTPKHLITATGQRVTLRCSPRSGDLSVYWYQQSLDQGLQFLIQYYNGEERAKGNILERFSAQQFPDLHSELNLSSLELGDSALYFCASSVGVRTRTGEPQHFGDGTRLSIL.

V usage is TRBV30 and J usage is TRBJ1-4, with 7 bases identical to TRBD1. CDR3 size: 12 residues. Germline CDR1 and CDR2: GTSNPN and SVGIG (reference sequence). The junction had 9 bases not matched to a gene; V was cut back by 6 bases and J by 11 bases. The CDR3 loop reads CACPTAGGKLFF. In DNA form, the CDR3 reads TGTGCCTGTCCGACGGCAGGGGGGAAACTGTTTTTT.